This T cell receptor beta chain was captured in a study of blood T cell repertoires in COVID-19. Overall study context: COVID-19 samples collected from the United States, Italy and Spain covered acute and convalescent phases.

V was shortened by 7 bases and J by 4 bases, with 13 bases between the two germline ends. This CDR3 has 12 amino acids. Germline loops: CDR1 SQVTM, CDR2 ANQGSEA. As originally analysed: Nucleated cell counts were estimated from reference gene primer amplification. Assay: immunoSEQ multiplex PCR; the TCRdb copy retains only in-frame clones and omits some. V and J calls and clone size come straight from that table; D and trimming were deduced from the DNA. This sample has about 180,000 clones, with about 88% found just once. V gene TRBV29-1 combines with J gene TRBJ1-2, with a tentative D call TRBD1 (6 bases). The source material was PBMCs or T cells enriched from blood (not recorded which). The source is a woman between 35 and 50 years old with acute COVID-19. The CDR3 DNA is TGCAGCGAAGGGGGGGGCTCCTATGGCTACACCTTC. Its translation: CSEGGGSYGYTF.